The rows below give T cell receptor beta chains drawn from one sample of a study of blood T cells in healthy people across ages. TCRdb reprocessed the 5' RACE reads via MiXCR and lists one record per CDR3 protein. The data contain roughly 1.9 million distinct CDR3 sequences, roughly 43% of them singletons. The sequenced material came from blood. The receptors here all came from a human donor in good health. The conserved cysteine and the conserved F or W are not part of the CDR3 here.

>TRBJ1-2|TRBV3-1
ASSFSRGGYGYT
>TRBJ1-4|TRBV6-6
ASSYSGGNHEKLF
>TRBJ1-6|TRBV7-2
ASSLGGLKPLH
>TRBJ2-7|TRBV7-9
ASSTGTRDYEQY
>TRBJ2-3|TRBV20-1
SARDPGGRTDAQY
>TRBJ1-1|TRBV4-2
ASSPGEYTEAF
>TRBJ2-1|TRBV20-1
SARDRTSGTGTYNEQF
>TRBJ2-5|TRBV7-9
ASSLVAYGQY
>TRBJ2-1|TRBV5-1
ASSSESGGASEQF
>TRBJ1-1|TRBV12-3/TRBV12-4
ASSLSLGGGGTEAF
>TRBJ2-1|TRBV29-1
SVEIRGHQTYNEQL